This entry lists 28 T cell receptor beta chains sequenced from one sample in a study of blood T cell repertoires in COVID-19. Data came from immunoSEQ multiplex PCR; TCRdb stores just in-frame clones and leaves some out. The repertoire has hundreds of thousands of clones, roughly nine tenths of them found once; the top ten carry 3%. Material: peripheral blood. These receptors all stem from a woman in her twenties or thirties with COVID-19, enrolled during active disease.

The V and J genes are TRBV28 and TRBJ1-3; TRBD1 agrees at 7 bases. The CDR3 is made up of 16 amino acids. Trimming removed 6 bases from V and 4 bases from J; junction bases left unmatched: 12. CDR1 MDHEN and CDR2 SYDVKM come from the germline V gene. The CDR3 DNA is TGTGCCAGCAGCCTTACCGAGACAGGGCCCGGAAACACCATATATTTT. Its translation is CASSLTETGPGNTIYF.

The rearrangement links TRBV4-3 to TRBJ1-2, with TRBD1 as a possible D gene (5 bases). The germline V gene encodes CDR1 LGHNA and CDR2 YSLEER. This CDR3 is 15 amino acids long. The V and J ends lost 3 bases and 2 bases respectively, with 13 bases between them. The CDR3 loop reads CASSQDPTANYGYTF. In nucleotides, the CDR3 is TGCGCCAGCAGCCAGGATCCGACAGCAAACTATGGCTACACCTTC.

The J gene is TRBJ2-1, the V gene TRBV14; TRBD2 agrees at 10 bases. V was pared by 4 bases and J by 3 bases, with 3 bases of the junction left unmatched. The CDR3 loop spans 15 amino acids. Germline V CDR1 and CDR2: SGHDN, FVKESK. The CDR3 protein is CASSLAGGLYNEQFF. The CDR3 bases are TGTGCCAGCAGCCTAGCGGGGGGCCTCTACAATGAGCAGTTCTTC.

Only one count was recorded for this clone. This chain uses TRBV7-2 with TRBJ2-1; 9 bases align to TRBD1. CDR3 length: 15 residues. Trimming took 4 bases from V and 3 from J; bases not matched to a gene: 4. Germline loops: CDR1 SGHTA, CDR2 FQGNSA. The CDR3 loop is CASSSGQGRYNEQFF. CDR3 coding DNA: TGTGCCAGCAGCTCCGGACAGGGGCGCTACAATGAGCAGTTCTTC.

V is TRBV7-8 and J is TRBJ2-1; 7 bases are shared with TRBD1. Germline V gene data show CDR1 as SGHVS and CDR2 as FQNEAQ. There are 14 residues in the CDR3. The J segment lost 12 bases and the V segment lost 4 bases, leaving 12 bases of the junction unmatched. Here the CDR3 DNA reads TGTGCCAGCAGCTCCCTGGTCGAGGGGGCAGGGCAGTTCTTC. Translation: CASSSLVEGAGQFF.

Only one count was recorded for this clone. The chain recombines TRBV18 with TRBJ2-1; 9 positions match TRBD2. The ends lost 2 bases at V and 4 bases at J; junction bases unmatched: 6. Germline CDR1 KGHSH, CDR2 LQKENI. The CDR3 loop spans 16 amino acids. This CDR3 is CASSPTSGPLYNEQFF. CDR3 DNA sequence: TGTGCCAGCTCACCAACTAGCGGGCCTTTGTACAATGAGCAGTTCTTC.

Of note for this clone: One end of the junction is discordant with germline, which a read error may explain. CDR3 residues: CASREAGGPSDEQFF. CDR3 sequence (DNA): TGTGCCAGCAGGGAAGCGGGAGGGCCCTCGGATGAGCAGTTCTTC. The V gene is TRBV2, the J gene TRBJ2-1, with TRBD2 identical over 10 bases. Germline V gives CDR1 SNHLY, CDR2 FYNNEI. This CDR3 contains 15 residues.

The chain couples TRBV7-9 to TRBJ2-2; TRBD2 matches 9 bases. CDR3 length: 17 residues. The V segment lost 2 bases and the J segment 5 bases; nucleotides outside the gene matches: 9. Germline CDR1 reads SEHNR; CDR2 reads FQNEAQ (reference sequence). The CDR3 sequence: CASSLRAGGRTTGELFF. CDR3 coding DNA: TGTGCCAGCAGCTTAAGAGCGGGAGGACGAACTACCGGGGAGCTGTTTTTT.

This clone was counted once. The V and J genes are TRBV28 and TRBJ2-5; D is unclear. The V end lost 2 bases, the J end lost 3 bases, and 10 bases lay between the germline ends. The germline gives CDR1 MDHEN, CDR2 SYDVKM. CDR3 length: 14 amino acids. The CDR3: CASSLVQSKETQYF. In DNA, the CDR3 is TGTGCCAGCAGTTTAGTACAGTCTAAAGAGACCCAGTACTTC.

V usage is TRBV4-1 and J usage is TRBJ1-1, with D possibly matching TRBD1 (6 bases). Germline V gene data show CDR1 as MGHRA and CDR2 as YSYEKL. The germline V and J ends were trimmed by 1 base and 1 base, with 7 bases remaining between them. CDR3 length equals 14 residues. This CDR3 is CASSQADRNTEAFF. The DNA for the CDR3 is TGCGCCAGCAGCCAAGCGGACAGGAACACTGAAGCTTTCTTT.

The rearrangement links TRBV13 to TRBJ2-3, with a weak D call TRBD2 (6 bases). The ends were cut back, 3 bases at V and 3 bases at J, with 7 bases in the middle. This CDR3 spans 13 amino acids. Germline CDR1 and CDR2: PRHDT and FYEKMQ (reference sequence). Here the CDR3 reads CASSFGGTDTQYF. CDR3 DNA: TGTGCCAGCAGCTTCGGAGGGACAGATACGCAGTATTTT.

The chain uses TRBV6-5 and TRBJ1-5; 7 nucleotides match TRBD1. V dropped 6 bases and J dropped 3; count of bases not matched to a gene: 5. CDR3 length: 14 residues. The germline V gene encodes CDR1 MNHEY and CDR2 SVGAGI. In DNA form, the CDR3 reads TGTGCCAGCAGCATACAGGGGTTCAATCAGCCCCAGCATTTT. Amino acid sequence: CASSIQGFNQPQHF.

The chain is built from TRBV19 and TRBJ1-2, with D unclear. Trimming removed 3 bases from V and 4 bases from J, with 12 bases in between. Germline-derived CDR1 and CDR2 are LNHDA and SQIVND (reference sequence). This CDR3 comprises 14 residues. The CDR3 here is CASSMGEKIYGYTF. CDR3 sequence (DNA): TGTGCCAGTAGTATGGGAGAGAAGATCTATGGCTACACCTTC.

V is TRBV5-6 and J is TRBJ2-7; no reliable D call. The V end was cut by 3 bases, the J end by 0 bases, with 10 bases between. Germline V gene data show CDR1 as SGHDT and CDR2 as YYEEEE. The CDR3 extends over 14 amino acids. The CDR3 protein is CASSYQALSYEQYF. Here the CDR3 DNA reads TGTGCCAGCAGCTACCAGGCCCTCTCCTACGAGCAGTACTTC.

The V gene is TRBV24-1, the J gene TRBJ2-5; no clear D. The CDR3 consists of 13 residues. V lost 4 bases, J lost 4 bases, and 9 bases lay in between. Germline lookup yields CDR1 KGHDR and CDR2 SFDVKD. The CDR3 bases are TGTGCCACCAGTGAAGCAGGAAGAGAGACCCAGTACTTC. Translated: CATSEAGRETQYF.

There are a few counts of this clone. The chain uses TRBV4-3 and TRBJ2-2, with TRBD1 matching 7 bases. The V gene end was trimmed by 3 bases and the J gene end by 0 bases; junction bases not matched to a gene: 7. Per the germline V gene, CDR1 is LGHNA and CDR2 is YSLEER. The CDR3 sequence is 17 residues long. This chain's CDR3 is CASSHPRDRPNTGELFF. In nucleotides, the CDR3 is TGCGCCAGCAGCCACCCGAGGGACAGACCGAACACCGGGGAGCTGTTTTTT.

This clone was seen once. The rearrangement uses TRBV7-9 and TRBJ2-5; unclear D gene. Trimming took 0 bases from V and 1 from J, leaving 9 bases between them. The CDR3 consists of 15 residues. Germline V gives CDR1 SEHNR, CDR2 FQNEAQ (reference sequence). CDR3 amino acids: CASSLAPQSQETQYF. CDR3 bases: TGTGCCAGCAGCTTAGCCCCACAGAGCCAAGAGACCCAGTACTTC.

The chain carries TRBV5-1 and TRBJ2-3; D possibly corresponds to TRBD1 (5 bases). CDR1 and CDR2 from the germline V gene are SGHRS and YFSETQ. Trimming shortened V by 5 bases and J by 4 bases, and 14 bases separated the two germline ends. There are 14 residues in the CDR3. The CDR3 DNA follows: TGCGCCAGCAGAGCTGGACAAAGGGCAGATACGCAGTATTTT. Translated: CASRAGQRADTQYF. The whole variable domain, remainder taken from reference TRBV5-1 and TRBJ2-3, is KAGVTQTPRYLIKTRGQQVTLSCSPISGHRSVSWYQQTPGQGLQFLFEYFSETQRNKGNFPGRFSGRQFSNSRSEMNVSTLELGDSALYLCASRAGQRADTQYFGPGTRLTVL.

The V call is TRBV6-5, the J call TRBJ1-2; 9 nucleotides line up with TRBD1. CDR1 and CDR2 from the germline V gene are MNHEY and SVGAGI. J gave up 4 bases and V 6 bases, and 6 bases lay outside the gene matches. This CDR3 has 14 amino acids. The CDR3 bases are TGTGCCAGCAGAAGAGGGACAGGGAGCTATGGCTACACCTTC. It translates to CASRRGTGSYGYTF.

This chain's CDR3 is CASSFEGQLAYEQYV. The CDR3 bases are TGTGCCAGCAGCTTCGAGGGACAGCTAGCCTACGAGCAGTACGTC. V and J are TRBV7-2 and TRBJ2-7, with TRBD1 matching 7 bases. Germline loops: CDR1 SGHTA, CDR2 FQGNSA. This CDR3 is 15 amino acids long. V lost 3 bases, J lost 2 bases, and 7 bases stayed unmatched.

The chain combines TRBV19 with TRBJ2-3; 11 bases are a match to TRBD1. V trimming: 9 bases; J trimming: 3 bases; junction bases outside the gene matches: 8. Germline-derived CDR1 and CDR2 are LNHDA and SQIVND (reference sequence). The CDR3 has 15 residues. The CDR3 DNA is TGTGCCAGCCAGGACAGGGGGCTGAGAACAGATACGCAGTATTTT. The encoded protein is CASQDRGLRTDTQYF.

The V and J genes are TRBV13 and TRBJ2-3, with 12 bases identical to TRBD2. The CDR3 runs to 16 residues. Germline trimming cut 3 bases from V and 1 base from J; bases unmatched to any gene: 2. The germline V gene has CDR1 PRHDT and CDR2 FYEKMQ (reference sequence). This CDR3 is CASSLTSGSGTDTQYF. The CDR3 nucleotides read TGTGCCAGCAGCTTGACTAGCGGGAGTGGCACAGATACGCAGTATTTT.

The V and J genes are TRBV5-4 and TRBJ2-3; 9 bases map to TRBD2. Trimming cost V 7 bases and J 0 bases; bases outside gene matches: 3. The CDR3 spans 14 residues. Looked up from germline, CDR1 is SGHNT and CDR2 is YYREEE (reference sequence). The CDR3 sequence is CASASGASTDTQYF. CDR3 bases: TGTGCCAGCGCTAGCGGGGCTAGCACAGATACGCAGTATTTT.

This CDR3 reads CASRTVLIGQDGYTF. The CDR3 DNA follows: TGTGCCAGCAGGACGGTGTTGATTGGACAGGATGGCTACACCTTC. This rearrangement joins TRBV6-5 to TRBJ1-2; 7 bases align to TRBD1. V was clipped by 6 bases and J by 6 bases; unmatched bases: 13. The CDR3 is 15 residues long. The germline V gene encodes CDR1 MNHEY and CDR2 SVGAGI.

The V and J genes are TRBV6-6 and TRBJ2-7; 8 bases match TRBD2. The V gene end was trimmed by 6 bases and the J gene end by 4 bases; junction bases not matched to a gene: 14. CDR1 and CDR2 from the germline V gene are MNHNY and SVGAGI (reference sequence). This CDR3 has 16 amino acids. CDR3 sequence: CASSPRSRGGRYEQYF. DNA of the CDR3: TGTGCCAGCAGCCCCAGGTCTCGCGGGGGGCGTTACGAGCAGTACTTC.

The chain uses TRBV27 and TRBJ2-7; 7 bases match TRBD1. Germline CDR1 is MNHEY and CDR2 is SMNVEV (reference sequence). Trimming at V came to 6 bases and at J to 2 bases, leaving 10 bases not matched to a gene. CDR3 size: 15 residues. Here the CDR3 DNA reads TGTGCCAGCAGGCTCTTCTGGACAGGAACCTACGAGCAGTACTTC. Its translation: CASRLFWTGTYEQYF.

The gene calls are TRBV7-2 and TRBJ2-1; D might be TRBD2 (5 bases). Looked up from germline, CDR1 is SGHTA and CDR2 is FQGNSA. The CDR3 covers 16 residues. With 1 base removed from V and 3 bases from J, the gap between germline ends came to 13 bases. The CDR3 reads CASSLVFSGDYNEQFF. CDR3 nucleotides: TGTGCCAGCAGCTTAGTTTTCTCCGGGGACTACAATGAGCAGTTCTTC.

The chain is built from TRBV5-6 and TRBJ2-3, with TRBD1 as a possible D gene (6 bases). CDR1 and CDR2 (germline): SGHDT, YYEEEE. This CDR3 spans 16 amino acids. Deletions cut 1 base from V and 1 base from J, with 13 bases between. CDR3 region: CASSLSGAAGTDTQYF. In DNA, the CDR3 is TGTGCCAGCAGCTTGTCAGGGGCAGCCGGCACAGATACGCAGTATTTT.